This TCR beta chain derives from a study of CD4 T cells in relation to SARS-CoV-2 and coronaviruses. The germline V gene has CDR1 SNHLY and CDR2 FYNNEI. The CDR3 has 14 residues. V lost 6 bases and J lost 4; bases outside the gene matches: 5. With respect to this clone: The target antigen is unknown.

The repertoire was sequenced with immunoSEQ multiplex PCR; TCRdb's copy has only in-frame clones and lacks some. The sample includes about 39,000 clones, 70% to 85% of them seen just once. The sequenced sample consisted of naive CD4+ T cells from PBMCs, cultured in vitro. The subset: naive CD4+ T cells isolated by negative enrichment. The receptor was isolated from an adult with COVID-19. The chain recombines TRBV2 with TRBJ1-2; TRBD1 matches at 10 bases. This CDR3 is CASSTTGGGYGYTF. CDR3 bases: TGTGCCAGCAGCACGACAGGGGGCGGCTATGGCTACACCTTC.